The T cell receptor beta chain described here comes from a study of lymphopenia after photon versus proton radiotherapy. Clones were sequenced by immunoSEQ multiplex PCR, and TCRdb holds only the in-frame ones, with some missing. The sample carries approximately 30,000 clones, roughly four fifths recorded once. The sequence came from a man aged 50-60 years with gastric cancer. The starting material was peripheral blood, obtained from a patient treated with photon-based radiotherapy.

The CDR3 loop is CASSYSPGTHEAFF. The CDR3 DNA reads as TGTGCCAGCAGTTATTCGCCCGGCACTCATGAAGCTTTCTTT. The chain carries TRBV6-5 and TRBJ1-1; D uncertain. The V gene lost 3 bases and the J gene lost 7 bases, with 15 bases spanning the gap. From germline, CDR1 is MNHEY and CDR2 SVGAGI. The CDR3 has 14 residues.